Listed below are T cell receptor beta chains from one sample, sequenced in a study of cytomegalovirus exposure and HLA in healthy donors. TCRdb's copy holds only in-frame clones and misses some; the assay was immunoSEQ multiplex PCR. The data hold 120,000 or so clones, with 75% observed a single time. The specimen was PBMCs. Every receptor here comes from a woman in her forties or fifties in good health and CMV-seronegative. Each CDR3 is given with its conserved first and last residue. D genes are given only for firm matches. Size is stated for part of the rows, as once, few or many counts, or as a class when the clone is expanded.

D | J | size | V | DNA | CDR3
NA | TRBJ2-5 | NA | TRBV7-2 | TGTGCCAGCTCGGGGTACCAAGAGACCCAGTACTTC | CASSGYQETQYF
TRBD1 | TRBJ2-3 | NA | TRBV19 | TGTGCCACCGGGACAGGTGGTACAGATACGCAGTATTTT | CATGTGGTDTQYF
TRBD1 | TRBJ1-3 | NA | TRBV6-1 | TGTGCCAGCAGTGTTGACAGGGCTATATTTTATGGCTCTGGAAACACCATATATTTT | CASSVDRAIFYGSGNTIYF
TRBD2 | TRBJ2-6 | once | TRBV28 | TGTGCCAGCCTCACGGGAGGGGCTGGGGCCAACGTCCTGACTTTC | CASLTGGAGANVLTF
NA | TRBJ2-3 | NA | TRBV19 | TGTGCCAGTAGTAGCGGGATCACAGATACGCAGTATTTT | CASSSGITDTQYF
TRBD2 | TRBJ2-3 | NA | TRBV7-6 | TGTGCCAGCAGCCCTAGCGGGGGGACAGATACGCAGTATTTT | CASSPSGGTDTQYF
TRBD1 | TRBJ2-7 | NA | TRBV4-3 | TGCGCCAGCAGCCAAGATGGGACAGGGATCTCCTACGAGCAGTACTTC | CASSQDGTGISYEQYF
TRBD1 | TRBJ1-4 | NA | TRBV4-2 | TGTGCCAGCAGCCGGGAACAGGGGGCGCTATTTTTT | CASSREQGALFF
TRBD1 | TRBJ2-7 | NA | TRBV28 | TGTGCCAGCAGTGCCTCGGGACAGGGATCCGTTTGGGCCTTC | CASSASGQGSVWAF
NA | TRBJ2-1 | few | TRBV5-6 | TGTGCCAGCAGCCCGGTCTTTGACAATGAGCAGTTCTTC | CASSPVFDNEQFF
TRBD1 | TRBJ1-1 | NA | TRBV19 | TGTGCCAGTAGCGGCCTAGGGGGCGCGGCTGAAGCTTTCTTT | CASSGLGGAAEAFF
NA | TRBJ1-1 | once | TRBV7-9 | TGTGCCAGCAGCGGACAGAACGAAAGGTCCACTGAAGCTTTCTTT | CASSGQNERSTEAFF
NA | TRBJ2-7 | few | TRBV5-8 | TGTGCCAGCAGCCAAGGGGGGGATCGGGCCTACGAGCAGTACTTC | CASSQGGDRAYEQYF
TRBD1 | TRBJ2-7 | NA | TRBV7-2 | TGTGCCAGCAGCTTAGGGACAGGGGCAACCCCCTACGAGCAGTACTTC | CASSLGTGATPYEQYF
TRBD1 | TRBJ1-6 | NA | TRBV7-9 | TGTTCCAGCAGCTTACAGGGGTTCGCATCACCCCTCCACTTT | CSSSLQGFASPLHF
TRBD1 | TRBJ1-1 | NA | TRBV13 | TGTGCCAGCAGCTCCTCTACAGGGGTGTCTGAAGCTTTCTTT | CASSSSTGVSEAFF
TRBD1 | TRBJ1-2 | NA | TRBV6-6 | TGTGCCAGCCTCCGGACAGGGGGCGCGGCGGAGGGCTACACCTTC | CASLRTGGAAEGYTF
NA | TRBJ1-5 | few | TRBV30 | TGTGCCTGGAGCCCCGGGGGTCAGCCCCAGCATTTT | CAWSPGGQPQHF
TRBD1 | TRBJ2-7 | NA | TRBV11-1 | TGTGCCAGCAGCCACAACGACAGGGCTTTCGAGCAGTACTTC | CASSHNDRAFEQYF
TRBD1 | TRBJ1-2 | NA | TRBV2 | TGTGCCAGCATCCCCCCGCAGGGGGCAAATGGCTACACCTTC | CASIPPQGANGYTF
TRBD2 | TRBJ2-3 | once | TRBV7-2 | TGTGCCAGCAGCTCCTCCGGGACTAGCGGTGCGACCACAGATACGCAGTATTTT | CASSSSGTSGATTDTQYF
TRBD1 | TRBJ2-7 | NA | TRBV28 | TGTGCCAGCAGTTTATTTTTGGGACAGGGGGCTTCCTACGAGCAGTACTTC | CASSLFLGQGASYEQYF
NA | TRBJ1-2 | NA | TRBV7-8 | TGTGCCAGCAGCCAGGACGGGATATATGGCTACACCTTC | CASSQDGIYGYTF
NA | TRBJ1-4 | NA | TRBV7-9 | TGTGCCAGCAGCTCCCAGGGGAATGAAAAACTGTTTTTT | CASSSQGNEKLFF
NA | TRBJ2-5 | NA | TRBV27 | TGTGCCAGCAGTTTCAGGGAGACCCAGTACTTC | CASSFRETQYF
NA | TRBJ2-7 | few | TRBV7-2 | TGTGCCAGCAGCTCCCGGTACGAGCAGTACTTC | CASSSRYEQYF
TRBD2 | TRBJ2-2 | NA | TRBV10-3 | TGTGCCACACGAGAGAGGATAAGCGGGGAAAACACCGGGGAGCTGTTTTTT | CATRERISGENTGELFF
NA | TRBJ1-2 | NA | TRBV29-1 | TGCAGCGTCTATGAGGGACTGTGGGGCTACACCTTC | CSVYEGLWGYTF
TRBD2 | TRBJ2-1 | NA | TRBV14 | TGTGCCAGCAGCCAAGGAACACTAGCGGACCCGTGGGCTTACAATGAGCAGTTCTTC | CASSQGTLADPWAYNEQFF
NA | TRBJ1-2 | NA | TRBV6-5 | TGTGCCAGCAGTTCATCGGGCAGGGATGGTTATGGCTACACCTTC | CASSSSGRDGYGYTF
TRBD1 | TRBJ2-5 | once | TRBV5-1 | TGCGCCAGCAGCGCCGGTGACAGGGTCCAAGAGACCCAGTACTTC | CASSAGDRVQETQYF
TRBD2 | TRBJ2-7 | NA | TRBV28 | TGTGCCAGCAGTTTACTTTCAATTAGCGGGAGTTACGAGCAGTACTTC | CASSLLSISGSYEQYF
NA | TRBJ2-1 | NA | TRBV7-9 | TGTGCCAGCACTACGCGGGGCGAGCAGTTCTTC | CASTTRGEQFF
TRBD2 | TRBJ2-3 | NA | TRBV7-8 | TGTGCCAGCAGCCCTAGCGGGAGGGCCCCAGATACGCAGTATTTT | CASSPSGRAPDTQYF
NA | TRBJ1-2 | once | TRBV7-2 | TGTGCCAGCAGCTTGGCTGCGACATGGAGGAGCGCCTTC | CASSLAATWRSAF
TRBD2 | TRBJ2-5 | NA | TRBV5-1 | TGCGCCAGCAGCTCGGGACTAGCGGGAGGAGGGGTCGGCCAAGAGACCCAGTACTTC | CASSSGLAGGGVGQETQYF
NA | TRBJ2-7 | few | TRBV21-1 | TGTGCCAGCAAGTTTTCACAGGACTACTACGAGCAGTACTTC | CASKFSQDYYEQYF
NA | TRBJ2-2 | NA | TRBV5-4 | TGTGCCAGCAGCTACTTTAGCGGCCCGGCCACCGGGGAGCTGTTTTTT | CASSYFSGPATGELFF
TRBD2 | TRBJ2-3 | NA | TRBV7-9 | TGTGCCAGCAGTTCCTACGGACTAGCGGGAGCCTCAGATACGCAGTATTTT | CASSSYGLAGASDTQYF
TRBD1 | TRBJ1-2 | NA | TRBV11-2 | TGTGCCAGCAGCTTGGGACAGGGGACGGGAGCGAACTATGGCTACACCTTC | CASSLGQGTGANYGYTF
NA | TRBJ2-2 | NA | TRBV6-5 | TGTGCCAGCAGTTATCGCGGGGGCAACACCGGGGAGCTGTTTTTT | CASSYRGGNTGELFF
NA | TRBJ2-7 | few | TRBV19 | TGTGCCAGTAGTATGTCTGGAGGTGACGAGCAGTACTTC | CASSMSGGDEQYF
NA | TRBJ2-7 | NA | TRBV4-2 | TGTGCCAGCAGCGTGGCTGTAACCTACGAGCAGTACTTC | CASSVAVTYEQYF
NA | TRBJ1-1 | NA | TRBV30 | TGTGCCTGGAGATACCGGGACATATCGAACACTGAAGCTTTCTTT | CAWRYRDISNTEAFF
TRBD2 | TRBJ2-7 | NA | TRBV4-1 | TGCGCCAGCAGCCAAGTCGCTAGCGGGAGTCCGTACGAGCAGTACTTC | CASSQVASGSPYEQYF